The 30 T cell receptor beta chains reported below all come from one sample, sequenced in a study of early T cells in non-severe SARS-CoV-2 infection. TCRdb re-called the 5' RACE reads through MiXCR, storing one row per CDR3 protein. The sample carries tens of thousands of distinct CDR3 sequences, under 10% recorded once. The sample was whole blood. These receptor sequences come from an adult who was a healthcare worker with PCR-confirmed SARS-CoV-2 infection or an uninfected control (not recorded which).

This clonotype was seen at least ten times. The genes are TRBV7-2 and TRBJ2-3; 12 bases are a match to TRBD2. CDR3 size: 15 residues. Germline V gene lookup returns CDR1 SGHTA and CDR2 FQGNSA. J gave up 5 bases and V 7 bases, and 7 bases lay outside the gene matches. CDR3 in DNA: TGTGCCAGCACCGTCACTAGCGGGGGGAGAGATACGCAGTATTTT. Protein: CASTVTSGGRDTQYF.

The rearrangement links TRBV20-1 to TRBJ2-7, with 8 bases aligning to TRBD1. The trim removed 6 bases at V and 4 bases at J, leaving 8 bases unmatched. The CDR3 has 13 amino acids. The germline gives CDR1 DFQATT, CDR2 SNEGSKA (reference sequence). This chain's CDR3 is CSAGTGVGYEQYF. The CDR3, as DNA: TGCAGTGCCGGGACAGGTGTAGGATACGAGCAGTACTTC.

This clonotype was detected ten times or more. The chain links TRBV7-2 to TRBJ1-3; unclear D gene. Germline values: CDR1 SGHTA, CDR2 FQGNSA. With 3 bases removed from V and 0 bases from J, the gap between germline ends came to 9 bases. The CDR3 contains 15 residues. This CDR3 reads CASSFGRSSGNTIYF. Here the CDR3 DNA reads TGTGCCAGCAGCTTCGGACGGTCCTCTGGAAACACCATATATTTT.

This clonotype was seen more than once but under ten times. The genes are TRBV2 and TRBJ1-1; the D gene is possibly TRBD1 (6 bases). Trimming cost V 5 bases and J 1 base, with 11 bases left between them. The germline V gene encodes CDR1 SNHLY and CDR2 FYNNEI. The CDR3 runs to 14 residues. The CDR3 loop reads CASSWQGRNTEAFF. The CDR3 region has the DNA TGTGCCAGCAGTTGGCAGGGGCGGAACACTGAAGCTTTCTTT.

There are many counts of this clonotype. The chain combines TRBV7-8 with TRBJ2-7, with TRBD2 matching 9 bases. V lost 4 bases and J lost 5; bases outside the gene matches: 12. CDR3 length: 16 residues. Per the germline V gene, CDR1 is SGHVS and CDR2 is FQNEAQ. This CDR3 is CASSSPAGTSNDEQYF. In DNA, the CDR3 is TGTGCCAGCAGCTCACCAGCCGGGACTAGCAATGACGAGCAGTACTTC.

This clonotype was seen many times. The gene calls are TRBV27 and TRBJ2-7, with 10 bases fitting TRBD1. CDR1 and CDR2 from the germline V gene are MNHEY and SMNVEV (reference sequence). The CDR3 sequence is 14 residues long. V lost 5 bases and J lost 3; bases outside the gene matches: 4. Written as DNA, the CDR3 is TGTGCCAGCAGTGTCCGGGACAGGGGCTACGAGCAGTACTTC. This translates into CASSVRDRGYEQYF.

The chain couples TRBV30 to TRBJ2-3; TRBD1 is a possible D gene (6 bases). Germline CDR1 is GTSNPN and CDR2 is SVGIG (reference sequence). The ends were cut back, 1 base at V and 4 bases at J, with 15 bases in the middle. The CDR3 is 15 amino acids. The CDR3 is CAWSEHRVTPDTQYF. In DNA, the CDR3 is TGTGCCTGGAGTGAACACAGGGTAACCCCAGATACGCAGTATTTT.

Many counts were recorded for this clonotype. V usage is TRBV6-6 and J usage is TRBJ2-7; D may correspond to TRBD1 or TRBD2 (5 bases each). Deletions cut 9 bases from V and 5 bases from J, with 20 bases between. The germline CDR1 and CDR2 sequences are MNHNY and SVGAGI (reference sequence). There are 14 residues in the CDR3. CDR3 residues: CASIKRAGNHEQYF. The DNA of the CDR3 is TGTGCCAGTATAAAGAGGGCAGGGAACCACGAGCAGTACTTC.

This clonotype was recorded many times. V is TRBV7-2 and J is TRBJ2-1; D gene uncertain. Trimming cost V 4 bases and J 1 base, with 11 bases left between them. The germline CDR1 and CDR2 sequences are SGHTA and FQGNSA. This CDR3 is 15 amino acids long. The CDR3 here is CASSSFIESYNEQFF. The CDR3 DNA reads TGTGCCAGCAGCTCTTTTATAGAATCCTACAATGAGCAGTTCTTC.

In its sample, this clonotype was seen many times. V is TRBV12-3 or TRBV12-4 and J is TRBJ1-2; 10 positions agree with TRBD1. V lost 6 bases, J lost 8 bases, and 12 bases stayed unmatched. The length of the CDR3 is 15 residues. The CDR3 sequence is CASRSGGQGRYGYTF. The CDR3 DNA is TGTGCCAGCAGGTCAGGGGGACAGGGGCGTTACGGCTACACCTTC.

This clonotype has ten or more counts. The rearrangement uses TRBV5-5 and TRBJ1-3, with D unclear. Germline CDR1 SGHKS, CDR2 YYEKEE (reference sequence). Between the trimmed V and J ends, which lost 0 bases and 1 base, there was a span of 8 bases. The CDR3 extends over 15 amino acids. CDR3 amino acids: CASSLDIGSGNTIYF. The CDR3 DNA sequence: TGTGCCAGCAGCTTGGACATAGGTTCTGGAAACACCATATATTTT.

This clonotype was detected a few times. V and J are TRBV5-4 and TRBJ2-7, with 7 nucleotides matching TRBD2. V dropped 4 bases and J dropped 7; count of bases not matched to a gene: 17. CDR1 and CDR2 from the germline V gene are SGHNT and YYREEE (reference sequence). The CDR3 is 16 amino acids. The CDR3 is CASSRGGASGAWEQYF. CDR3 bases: TGTGCCAGCAGCCGCGGTGGGGCTAGCGGTGCTTGGGAGCAGTACTTC.

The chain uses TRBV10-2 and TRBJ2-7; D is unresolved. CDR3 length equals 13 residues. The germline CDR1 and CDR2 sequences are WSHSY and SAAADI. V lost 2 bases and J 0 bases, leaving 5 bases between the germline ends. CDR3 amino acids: CASSESDSYEQYF. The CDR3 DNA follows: TGCGCCAGCAGTGAGAGCGACTCCTACGAGCAGTACTTC.

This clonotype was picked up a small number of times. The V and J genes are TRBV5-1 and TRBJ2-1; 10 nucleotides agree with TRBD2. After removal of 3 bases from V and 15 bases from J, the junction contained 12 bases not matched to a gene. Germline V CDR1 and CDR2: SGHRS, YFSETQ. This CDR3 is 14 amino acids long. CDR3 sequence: CASSWGTSDDPRFF. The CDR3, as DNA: TGCGCCAGCAGCTGGGGGACTAGCGACGACCCCCGGTTCTTC.

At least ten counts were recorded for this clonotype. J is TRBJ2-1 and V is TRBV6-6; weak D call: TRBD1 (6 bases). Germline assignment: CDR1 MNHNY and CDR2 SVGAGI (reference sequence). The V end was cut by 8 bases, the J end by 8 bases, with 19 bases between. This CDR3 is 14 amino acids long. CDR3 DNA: TGTGCCAGCTACCCCCGAACAGGGAGCTATGAGCAGTTCTTC. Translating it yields CASYPRTGSYEQFF.

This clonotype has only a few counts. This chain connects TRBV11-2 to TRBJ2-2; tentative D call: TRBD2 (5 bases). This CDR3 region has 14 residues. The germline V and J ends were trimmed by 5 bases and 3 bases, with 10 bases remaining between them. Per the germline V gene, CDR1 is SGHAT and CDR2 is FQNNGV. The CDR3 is CASSRGLYTGELFF. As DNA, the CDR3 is TGTGCCAGCAGCCGCGGACTTTACACCGGGGAGCTGTTTTTT.

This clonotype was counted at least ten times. Here the CDR3 DNA reads TGTGCCAGCATCAGGGACAGTTGGACTGAAGCTTTCTTT. Its protein product is CASIRDSWTEAFF. This chain links TRBV6-2 or TRBV6-3 with TRBJ1-1; 7 bases agree with TRBD1. V shed 7 bases and J 5 bases; nucleotides not matched to a gene: 7. Germline V gene sequence: CDR1 MNHEY, CDR2 SVGEGT. The CDR3 loop spans 13 amino acids.

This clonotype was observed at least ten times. Here the CDR3 DNA reads TGTGCCAGCAGCCGGACTAGCGGGAGCTACCCCGGGGAGCTGTTTTTT. This codes for CASSRTSGSYPGELFF. V usage is TRBV7-2 and J usage is TRBJ2-2; TRBD2 agrees at 13 bases. This CDR3 has 16 residues. V gave up 5 bases and J gave up 6 bases; unmatched junction bases: 6. Germline-derived CDR1 and CDR2 are SGHTA and FQGNSA.

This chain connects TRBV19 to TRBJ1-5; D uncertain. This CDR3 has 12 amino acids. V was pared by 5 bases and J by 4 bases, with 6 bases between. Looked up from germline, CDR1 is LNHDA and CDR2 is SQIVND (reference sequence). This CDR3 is CASSRNNQPQHF. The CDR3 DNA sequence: TGTGCCAGTAGTCGGAATAATCAGCCCCAGCATTTT.

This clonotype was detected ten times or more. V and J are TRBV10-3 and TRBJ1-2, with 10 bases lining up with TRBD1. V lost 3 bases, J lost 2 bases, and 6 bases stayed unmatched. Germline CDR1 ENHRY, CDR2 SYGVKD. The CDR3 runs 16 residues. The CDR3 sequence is CAISDPGDRGNYGYTF. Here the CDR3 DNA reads TGTGCCATCAGTGATCCTGGGGACAGGGGCAACTATGGCTACACCTTC.

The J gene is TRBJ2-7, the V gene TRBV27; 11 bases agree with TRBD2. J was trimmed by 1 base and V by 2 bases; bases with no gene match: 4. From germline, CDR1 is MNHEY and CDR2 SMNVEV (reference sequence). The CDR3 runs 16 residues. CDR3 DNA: TGTGCCAGCAGTTTAACCGGGACTAGCGGTTCCTACGAGCAGTACTTC. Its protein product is CASSLTGTSGSYEQYF.

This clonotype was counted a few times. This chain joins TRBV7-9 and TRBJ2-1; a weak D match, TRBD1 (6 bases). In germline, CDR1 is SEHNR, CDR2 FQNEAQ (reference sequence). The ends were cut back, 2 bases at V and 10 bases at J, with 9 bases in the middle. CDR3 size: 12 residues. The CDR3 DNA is TGTGCCAGCAGCTTAAGTACAGGGGAGCAGTTCTTC. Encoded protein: CASSLSTGEQFF. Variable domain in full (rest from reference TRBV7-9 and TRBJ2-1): DTGVSQNPRHKITKRGQNVTFRCDPISEHNRLYWYRQTLGQGPEFLTYFQNEAQLEKSRLLSDRFSAERPKGSFSTLEIQRTEQGDSAMYLCASSLSTGEQFFGPGTRLTVL.

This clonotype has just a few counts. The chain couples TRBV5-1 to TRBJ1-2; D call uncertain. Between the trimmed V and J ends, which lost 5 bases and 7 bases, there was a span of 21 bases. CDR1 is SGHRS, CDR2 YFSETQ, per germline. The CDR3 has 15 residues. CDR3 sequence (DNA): TGCGCCAGCAGGTCCGCCGGGAGAGTCCTTCGTGGCTACACCTTC. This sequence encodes CASRSAGRVLRGYTF.

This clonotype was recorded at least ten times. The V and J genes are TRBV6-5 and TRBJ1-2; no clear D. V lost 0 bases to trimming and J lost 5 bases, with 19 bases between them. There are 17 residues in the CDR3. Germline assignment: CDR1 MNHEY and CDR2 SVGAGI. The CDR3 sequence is CASSYSWREGARYGYTF. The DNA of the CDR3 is TGTGCCAGCAGTTACTCGTGGCGAGAAGGCGCTAGGTATGGCTACACCTTC.

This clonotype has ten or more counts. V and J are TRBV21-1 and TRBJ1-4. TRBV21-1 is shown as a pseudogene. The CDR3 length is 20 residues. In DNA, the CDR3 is TGTGCCAGCAGCAAAGTCTCTAAGGGTTATCGTGGCAGAAATAATGAAAAACTGTTTTTT. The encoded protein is CASSKVSKGYRGRNNEKLFF.

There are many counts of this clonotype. CDR3 nucleotide sequence: TGTGCCAGCAGTCGGCCACCTGGGACAGGGAACACTGAAGCTTTCTTT. This sequence encodes CASSRPPGTGNTEAFF. This sequence joins TRBV6-6 and TRBJ1-1, with 8 nucleotides matching TRBD1. There are 16 residues in the CDR3. CDR1 and CDR2 from the germline V gene are MNHNY and SVGAGI (reference sequence). With 5 bases clipped from V and 1 base from J, the junction kept 9 bases outside the gene matches.

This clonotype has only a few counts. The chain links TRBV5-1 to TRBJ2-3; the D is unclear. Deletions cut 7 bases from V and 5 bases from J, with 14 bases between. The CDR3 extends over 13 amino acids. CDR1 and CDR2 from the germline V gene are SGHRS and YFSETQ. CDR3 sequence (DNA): TGCGCCAGCCGAACAATTCCGTTAGATACGCAGTATTTT. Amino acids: CASRTIPLDTQYF.

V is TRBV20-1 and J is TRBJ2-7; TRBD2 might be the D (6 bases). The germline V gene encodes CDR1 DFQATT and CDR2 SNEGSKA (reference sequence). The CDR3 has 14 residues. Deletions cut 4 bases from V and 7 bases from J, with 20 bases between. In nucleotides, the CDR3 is TGCAGTGCTATCGGGTCCCGGGGCGCGGGAGAGCAGTACTTC. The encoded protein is CSAIGSRGAGEQYF.

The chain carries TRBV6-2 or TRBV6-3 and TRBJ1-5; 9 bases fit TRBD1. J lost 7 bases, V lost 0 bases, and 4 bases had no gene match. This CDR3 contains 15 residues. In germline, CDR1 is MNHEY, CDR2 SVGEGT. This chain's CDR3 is CASSYSTGGWQPQHF. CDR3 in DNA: TGTGCCAGCAGTTACTCTACAGGGGGCTGGCAGCCCCAGCATTTT.

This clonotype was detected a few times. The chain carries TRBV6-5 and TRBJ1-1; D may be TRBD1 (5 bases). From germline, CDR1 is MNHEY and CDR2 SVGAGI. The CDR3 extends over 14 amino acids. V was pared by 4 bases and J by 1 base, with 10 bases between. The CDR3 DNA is TGTGCCAGCAGTTTGGACACAAGGAACACTGAAGCTTTCTTT. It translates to CASSLDTRNTEAFF.